This T cell receptor beta chain was obtained from a study of molecular identifiers for immune sequencing clone quantification. Broader study findings: Clones above 20 RNA copies contained over 97% of effector molecules and under 1% of naive molecules. Clone sizes that are highly expanded could be underestimated when identical TCR molecules share a barcode.

This clonotype was counted at least ten times. Its antigen is not known. Sorting recovered naive CD8 T cells on a CD8+CD4-CCR7+CD45RA+ profile. Trimming cost V 6 bases and J 0 bases; bases outside gene matches: 6. This CDR3 has 15 amino acids. Listed TCR primers and previously described methods were used for bulk TCR libraries. TCRdb reprocessed the PCR reads with MiXCR, giving one entry per CDR3 protein. The sample contains 550,000 to 750,000 distinct CDR3 sequences, 15% to 20% of which appear only once. Sequenced sample: naive CD8+ T cells from blood, with Jurkat cell RNA spiked in. The sample's subset: FACS-sorted CD8+CD4-CCR7+CD45RA+ naive T cells. The sequence derives from a human donor in good health. Some libraries in this study had Jurkat cell RNA spiked in. This rearrangement joins TRBV12-3 or TRBV12-4 to TRBJ2-5; 8 positions agree with TRBD1. CDR3 in DNA: TGTGCCAGCAGCCAGAGGACAGGGTACCAAGAGACCCAGTACTTC. It encodes CASSQRTGYQETQYF.